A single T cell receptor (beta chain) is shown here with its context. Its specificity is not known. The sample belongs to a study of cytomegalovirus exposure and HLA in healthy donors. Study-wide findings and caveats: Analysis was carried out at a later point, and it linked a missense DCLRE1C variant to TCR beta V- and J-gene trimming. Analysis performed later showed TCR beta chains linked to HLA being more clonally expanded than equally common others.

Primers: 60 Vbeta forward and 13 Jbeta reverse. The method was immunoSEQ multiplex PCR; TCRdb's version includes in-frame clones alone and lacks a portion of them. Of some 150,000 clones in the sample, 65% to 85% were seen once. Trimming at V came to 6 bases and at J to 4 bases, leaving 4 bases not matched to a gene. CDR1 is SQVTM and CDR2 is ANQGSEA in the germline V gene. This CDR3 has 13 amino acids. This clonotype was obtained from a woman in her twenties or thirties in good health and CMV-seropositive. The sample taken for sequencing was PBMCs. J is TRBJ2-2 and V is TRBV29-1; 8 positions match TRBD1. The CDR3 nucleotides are TGCAGCGTGGGTGACAGGGGCACCGGGGAGCTGTTTTTT. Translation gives CSVGDRGTGELFF.